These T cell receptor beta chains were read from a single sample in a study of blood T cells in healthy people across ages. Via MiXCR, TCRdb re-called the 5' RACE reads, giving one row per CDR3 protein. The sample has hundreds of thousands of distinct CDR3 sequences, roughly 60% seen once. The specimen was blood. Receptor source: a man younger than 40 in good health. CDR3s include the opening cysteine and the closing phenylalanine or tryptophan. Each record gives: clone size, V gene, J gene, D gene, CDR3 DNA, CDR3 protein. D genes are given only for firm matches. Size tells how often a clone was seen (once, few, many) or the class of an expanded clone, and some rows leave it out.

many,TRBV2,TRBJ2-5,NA,TGTGCCAGCAGTGAGGGAGAGACCCAGTACTTC,CASSEGETQYF
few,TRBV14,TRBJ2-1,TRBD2,TGTGCCAGCAGCCCCCTCCTAGCGGGAGGTGGCAATGAGCAGTTCTTC,CASSPLLAGGGNEQFF
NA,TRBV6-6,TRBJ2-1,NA,TGTGCCAGCAGTTACTCAGGTGGAGACCCGTGTCAGTTCTTC,CASSYSGGDPCQFF
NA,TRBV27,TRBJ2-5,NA,TGTGCCAGCAGTTTACGACGGTCCGTAATGGAGACCCAGTACTTC,CASSLRRSVMETQYF
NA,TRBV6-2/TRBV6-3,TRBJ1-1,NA,TGTGCCAGCAGTTACGCCGGGGGACCCACTGAAGCTTTCTTT,CASSYAGGPTEAFF
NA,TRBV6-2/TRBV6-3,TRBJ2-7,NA,TGTGCCAGCAGCGTTTTCGGGAGCCTCTCCTACGAGCAGTACTTC,CASSVFGSLSYEQYF
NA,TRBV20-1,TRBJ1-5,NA,TGCAGTGCTAGGGTCCAGGGTGTTCAGCCCCAGCATTTT,CSARVQGVQPQHF
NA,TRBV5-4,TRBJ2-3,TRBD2,TGTGCCAGCAGCCTGATCCTAGCGGCAGATACGCAGTATTTT,CASSLILAADTQYF
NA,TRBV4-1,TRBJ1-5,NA,TGCGCCAGCAGCCAAGATTTTTCGGGTTTTAGGCAGCCCCAGCATTTT,CASSQDFSGFRQPQHF
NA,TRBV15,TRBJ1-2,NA,TGTGCCACCAGCAGAGATCTCAGCGAAACACTCGACCGCTACACCTTC,CATSRDLSETLDRYTF
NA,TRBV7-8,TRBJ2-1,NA,TGTGCCAGCAGCTTACGCAGGGTCCCCTACAATGAGCAGTTCTTC,CASSLRRVPYNEQFF
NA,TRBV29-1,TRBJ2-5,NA,TGCAGCGTTATGGGGGTGTACCGGGAGACCCAGTACTTC,CSVMGVYRETQYF
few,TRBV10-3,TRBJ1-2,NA,TGTGCCATCAGTAGCGAAGGATCCGGCTACACCTTC,CAISSEGSGYTF
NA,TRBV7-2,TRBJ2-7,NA,TGTGCCAGCAGCTTGAGAGTTGCTCCCTACGAGCAGTACTTC,CASSLRVAPYEQYF
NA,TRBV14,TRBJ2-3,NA,TGTGCCAGCAGCCAACTCGCGGGGACCAATACAGATACGCAGTATTTT,CASSQLAGTNTDTQYF
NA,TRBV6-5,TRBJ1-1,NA,TGTGCCAGCAGTTACATGCGGGTGGACACTGAAGCTTTCTTT,CASSYMRVDTEAFF
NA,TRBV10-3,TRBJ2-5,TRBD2,TGTGCCATCAGTGAGTCGACTAGCGGACAAGAGACCCAGTACTTC,CAISESTSGQETQYF
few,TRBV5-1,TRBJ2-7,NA,TGCGCCAGCAGCTCCGGGACATATACCCGCTACGAGCAGTACTTC,CASSSGTYTRYEQYF
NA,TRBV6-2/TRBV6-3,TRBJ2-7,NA,TGTGCCAGCAGTTGGAACAGGGACTACGAGCAGTACTTC,CASSWNRDYEQYF
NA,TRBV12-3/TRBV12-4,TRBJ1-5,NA,TGTGCCAGCAGCCGGACACTCTCCCATAGCAATCAGCCCCAGCATTTT,CASSRTLSHSNQPQHF
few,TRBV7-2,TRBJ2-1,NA,TGTGCCAGCAGCTTAGCCCCAGGGGCCAACAATGAGCAGTTCTTC,CASSLAPGANNEQFF
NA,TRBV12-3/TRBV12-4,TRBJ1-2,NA,TGTGCCAGCAGTTTAGAGGGTACGGGGAATGGCTACACCTTC,CASSLEGTGNGYTF
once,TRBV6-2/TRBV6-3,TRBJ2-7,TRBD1,TGTGCCAGCAGCTGGACAGGGTTCTACGAGCAGTACTTC,CASSWTGFYEQYF
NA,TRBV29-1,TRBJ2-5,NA,TGCAGCGTTGGGGAGGTGGGAGAGACCCAGTACTTC,CSVGEVGETQYF
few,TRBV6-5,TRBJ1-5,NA,TGTGCCAGCAGCCCCCCAAGGGGACATCAGCCCCAGCATTTT,CASSPPRGHQPQHF
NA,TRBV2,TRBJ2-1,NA,TGTGCCAGCAGTGATTCGCGACTTAGGTTCTTC,CASSDSRLRFF
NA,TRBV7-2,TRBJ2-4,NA,TGTGCCAGCAGCTTAGGAAGATTAGCCAAAAACATTCAGTACTTC,CASSLGRLAKNIQYF
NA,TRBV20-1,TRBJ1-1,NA,TGCAGTGCCCACGGAGAGCGAGGGGCACCGAACACTGAAGCTTTCTTT,CSAHGERGAPNTEAFF